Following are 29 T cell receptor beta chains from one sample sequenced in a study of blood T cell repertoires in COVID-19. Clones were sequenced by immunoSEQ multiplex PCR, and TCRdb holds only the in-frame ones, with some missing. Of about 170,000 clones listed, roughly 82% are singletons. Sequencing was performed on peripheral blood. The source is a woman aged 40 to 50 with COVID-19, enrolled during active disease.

The DNA of the CDR3 is TGTGCCAGCAGTGGAGGACAGGGGGCGTTAAGCGGTGAGCAGTTCTTC. Encoded protein: CASSGGQGALSGEQFF. The chain recombines TRBV6-1 with TRBJ2-1; TRBD1 matches at 11 bases. V gave up 4 bases and J gave up 9 bases; unmatched junction bases: 11. The CDR3 consists of 16 residues. Germline lookup yields CDR1 MNHNS and CDR2 SASEGT.

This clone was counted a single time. The CDR3 region is CASSLERESLYEQYF. As DNA, the CDR3 is TGTGCCAGCAGCTTAGAGCGAGAATCCCTCTACGAGCAGTACTTC. The chain employs TRBV7-6 and TRBJ2-7; D is ambiguous. CDR3 length: 15 residues. CDR1 is SGHVS and CDR2 is FNYEAQ in the germline V gene. With 1 base removed from V and 3 bases from J, the gap between germline ends came to 13 bases.

CDR3 sequence: CASSIASTGTEAFF. CDR3 in DNA: TGTGCCAGTAGTATCGCCTCGACGGGGACTGAAGCTTTCTTT. V gene TRBV19 combines with J gene TRBJ1-1; D is uncertain. Trimming shortened V by 3 bases and J by 5 bases, and 13 bases separated the two germline ends. Germline assignment: CDR1 LNHDA and CDR2 SQIVND (reference sequence). The CDR3 consists of 14 residues.

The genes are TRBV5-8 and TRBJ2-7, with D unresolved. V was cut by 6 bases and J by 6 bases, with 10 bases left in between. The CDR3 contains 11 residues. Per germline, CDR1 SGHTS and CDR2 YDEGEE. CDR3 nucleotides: TGTGCCAGCACCCGGAGACTCGAGCAGTACTTC. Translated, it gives CASTRRLEQYF.

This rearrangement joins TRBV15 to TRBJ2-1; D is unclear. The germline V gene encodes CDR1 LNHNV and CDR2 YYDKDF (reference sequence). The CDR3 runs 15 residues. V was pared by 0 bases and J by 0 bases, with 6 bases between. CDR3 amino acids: CATSRDYSSYNEQFF. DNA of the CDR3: TGTGCCACCAGCAGAGATTATAGCTCCTACAATGAGCAGTTCTTC.

CDR3 region: CASSLTGGSVDGYTF. The CDR3 region has the DNA TGTGCCAGCAGCTTAACAGGGGGCAGCGTGGATGGCTACACCTTC. The chain carries TRBV5-6 and TRBJ1-2; TRBD1 matches 9 bases. Germline CDR1 reads SGHDT; CDR2 reads YYEEEE. With 2 bases clipped from V and 6 bases from J, the junction kept 8 bases outside the gene matches. The CDR3 is 15 residues long.

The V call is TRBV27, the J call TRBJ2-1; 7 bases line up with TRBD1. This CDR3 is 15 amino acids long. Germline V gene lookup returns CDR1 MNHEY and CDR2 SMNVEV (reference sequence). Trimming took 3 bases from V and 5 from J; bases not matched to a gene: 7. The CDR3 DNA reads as TGTGCCAGCAGTTTGAGAGGGGGCACAGACAATGAGCAGTTCTTC. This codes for CASSLRGGTDNEQFF.

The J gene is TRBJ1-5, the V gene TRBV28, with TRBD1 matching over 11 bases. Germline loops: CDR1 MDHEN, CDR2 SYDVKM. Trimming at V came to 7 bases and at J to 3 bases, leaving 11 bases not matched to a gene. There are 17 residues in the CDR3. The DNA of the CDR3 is TGTGCCAGCAACTCCAGACGGACAGGGGGCTCCAATCAGCCCCAGCATTTT. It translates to CASNSRRTGGSNQPQHF.

DNA for the CDR3: TGCAGCGTTCCGGGACTAGGGGTGGATACGCAGTATTTT. Translation gives CSVPGLGVDTQYF. The genes are TRBV29-1 and TRBJ2-3; TRBD2 matches at 8 bases. The CDR3 extends over 13 amino acids. The germline CDR1 and CDR2 sequences are SQVTM and ANQGSEA. J was trimmed by 6 bases and V by 5 bases; bases with no gene match: 7.

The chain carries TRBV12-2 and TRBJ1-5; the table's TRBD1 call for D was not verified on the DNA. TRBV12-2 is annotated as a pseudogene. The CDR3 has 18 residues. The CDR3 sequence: CASRLEVGQWQGGQPQHF. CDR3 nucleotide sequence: TGTGCAAGTCGCTTAGAGGTTGGACAGTGGCAGGGCGGTCAGCCCCAGCATTTT.

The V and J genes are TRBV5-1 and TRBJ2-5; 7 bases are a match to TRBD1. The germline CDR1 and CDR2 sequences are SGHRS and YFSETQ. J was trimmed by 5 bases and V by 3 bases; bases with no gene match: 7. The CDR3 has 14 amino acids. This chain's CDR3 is CASSSIRGWETQYF. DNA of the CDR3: TGCGCCAGCAGCTCGATCAGGGGGTGGGAGACCCAGTACTTC.

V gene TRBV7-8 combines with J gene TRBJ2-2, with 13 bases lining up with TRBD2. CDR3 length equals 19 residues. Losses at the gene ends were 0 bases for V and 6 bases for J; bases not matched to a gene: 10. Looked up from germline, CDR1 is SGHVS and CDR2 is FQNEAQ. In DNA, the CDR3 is TGTGCCAGCAGCTTAGCAAGGACTAGCGGGGGAAGCGAGGCCGGGGAGCTGTTTTTT. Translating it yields CASSLARTSGGSEAGELFF.

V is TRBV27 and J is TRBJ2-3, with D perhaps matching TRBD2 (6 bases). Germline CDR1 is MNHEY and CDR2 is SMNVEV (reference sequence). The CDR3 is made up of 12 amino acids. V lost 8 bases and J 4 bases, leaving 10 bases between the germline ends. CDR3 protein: CASGTYPDTQYF. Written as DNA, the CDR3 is TGTGCCAGCGGGACTTACCCAGATACGCAGTATTTT.

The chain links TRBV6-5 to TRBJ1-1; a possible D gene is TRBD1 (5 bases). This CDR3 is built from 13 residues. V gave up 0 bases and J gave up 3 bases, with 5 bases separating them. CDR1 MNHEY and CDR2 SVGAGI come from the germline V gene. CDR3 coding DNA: TGTGCCAGCAGTTACTCGACAGACACTGAAGCTTTCTTT. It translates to CASSYSTDTEAFF.

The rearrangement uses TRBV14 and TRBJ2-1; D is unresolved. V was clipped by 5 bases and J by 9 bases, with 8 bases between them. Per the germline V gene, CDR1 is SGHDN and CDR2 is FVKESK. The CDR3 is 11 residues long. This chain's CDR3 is CASSFSSEQFF. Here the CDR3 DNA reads TGTGCCAGCAGCTTTAGCTCTGAGCAGTTCTTC.

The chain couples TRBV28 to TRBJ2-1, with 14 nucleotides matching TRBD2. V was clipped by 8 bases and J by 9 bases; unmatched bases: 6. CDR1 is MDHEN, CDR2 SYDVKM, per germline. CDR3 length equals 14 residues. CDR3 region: CASGGLAGVVEQFF. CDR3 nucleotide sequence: TGTGCCAGCGGGGGACTAGCGGGAGTTGTTGAGCAGTTCTTC.

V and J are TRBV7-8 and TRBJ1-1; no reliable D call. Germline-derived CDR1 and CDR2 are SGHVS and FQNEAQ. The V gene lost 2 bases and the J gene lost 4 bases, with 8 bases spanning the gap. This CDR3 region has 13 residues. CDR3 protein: CASSLSVITEAFF. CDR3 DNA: TGTGCCAGCAGCTTATCGGTGATCACTGAAGCTTTCTTT.

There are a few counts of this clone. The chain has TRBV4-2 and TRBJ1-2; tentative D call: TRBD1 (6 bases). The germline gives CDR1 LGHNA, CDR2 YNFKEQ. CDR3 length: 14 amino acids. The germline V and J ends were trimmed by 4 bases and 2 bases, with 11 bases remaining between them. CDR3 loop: CASSPPGQNYGYTF. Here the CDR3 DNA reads TGTGCCAGCAGCCCTCCGGGACAAAACTATGGCTACACCTTC.

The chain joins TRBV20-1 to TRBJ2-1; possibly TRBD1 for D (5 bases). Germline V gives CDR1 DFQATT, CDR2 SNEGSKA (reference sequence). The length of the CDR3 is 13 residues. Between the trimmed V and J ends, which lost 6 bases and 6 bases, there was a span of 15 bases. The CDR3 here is CSASIGHPNEQFF. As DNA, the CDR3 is TGCAGTGCCAGTATCGGACACCCCAATGAGCAGTTCTTC.

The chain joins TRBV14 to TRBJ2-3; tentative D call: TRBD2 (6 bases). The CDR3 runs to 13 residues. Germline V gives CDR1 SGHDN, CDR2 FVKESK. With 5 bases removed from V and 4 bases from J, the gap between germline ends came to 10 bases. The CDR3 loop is CASSGLASDTQYF. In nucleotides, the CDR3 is TGTGCCAGCAGCGGCCTAGCGTCAGATACGCAGTATTTT.

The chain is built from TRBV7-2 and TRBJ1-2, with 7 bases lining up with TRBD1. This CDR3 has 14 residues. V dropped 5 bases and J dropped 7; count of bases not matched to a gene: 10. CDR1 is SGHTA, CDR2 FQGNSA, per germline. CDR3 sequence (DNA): TGTGCCAGCAGCCCGGACAGGAGGCACTCTGGCTACACCTTC. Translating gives CASSPDRRHSGYTF.

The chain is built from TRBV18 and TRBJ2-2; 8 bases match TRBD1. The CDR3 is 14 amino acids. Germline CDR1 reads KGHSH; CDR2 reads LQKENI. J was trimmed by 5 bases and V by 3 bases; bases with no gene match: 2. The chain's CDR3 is CASSPRTGTGELFF. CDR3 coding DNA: TGTGCCAGCTCACCGAGGACAGGGACCGGGGAGCTGTTTTTT. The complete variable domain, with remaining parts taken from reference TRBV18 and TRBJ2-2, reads NAGVMQNPRHLVRRRGQEARLRCSPMKGHSHVYWYRQLPEEGLKFMVYLQKENIIDESGMPKERFSAEFPKEGPSILRIQQVVRGDSAAYFCASSPRTGTGELFFGEGSRLTVL.

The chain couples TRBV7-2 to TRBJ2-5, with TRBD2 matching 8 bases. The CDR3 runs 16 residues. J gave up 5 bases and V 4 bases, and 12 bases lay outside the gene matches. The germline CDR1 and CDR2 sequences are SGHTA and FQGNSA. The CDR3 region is CASSSPSGGSHETQYF. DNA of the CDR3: TGTGCCAGCAGCTCGCCATCGGGGGGGTCCCACGAGACCCAGTACTTC.

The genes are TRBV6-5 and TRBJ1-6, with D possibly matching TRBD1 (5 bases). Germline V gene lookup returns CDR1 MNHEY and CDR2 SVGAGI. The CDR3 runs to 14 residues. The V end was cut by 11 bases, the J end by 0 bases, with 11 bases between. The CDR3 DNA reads TGTGCCGGGGGGGTAAGCTCCTATAATTCACCCCTCCACTTT. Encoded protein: CAGGVSSYNSPLHF.

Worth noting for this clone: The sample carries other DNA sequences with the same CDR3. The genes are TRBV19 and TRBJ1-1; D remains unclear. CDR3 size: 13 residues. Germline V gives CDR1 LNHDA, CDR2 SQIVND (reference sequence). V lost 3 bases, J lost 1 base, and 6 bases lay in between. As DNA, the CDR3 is TGTGCCAGTAGTATTCCAGGGAACACTGAAGCTTTCTTT. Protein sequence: CASSIPGNTEAFF.

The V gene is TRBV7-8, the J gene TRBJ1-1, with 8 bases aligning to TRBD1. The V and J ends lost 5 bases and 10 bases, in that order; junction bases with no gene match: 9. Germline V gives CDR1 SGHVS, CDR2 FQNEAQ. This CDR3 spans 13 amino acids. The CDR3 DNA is TGTGCCAGCAGCCCTGGACAGGGAGGGGGAGCTTTCTTT. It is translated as CASSPGQGGGAFF.

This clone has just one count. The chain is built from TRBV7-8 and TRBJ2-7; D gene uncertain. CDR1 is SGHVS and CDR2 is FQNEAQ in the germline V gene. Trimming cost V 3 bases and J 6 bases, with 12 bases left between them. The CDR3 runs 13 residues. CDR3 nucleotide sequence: TGTGCCAGCAGCTTGGGCCTGTTTGGCGAGCAGTACGTC. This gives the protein CASSLGLFGEQYV.

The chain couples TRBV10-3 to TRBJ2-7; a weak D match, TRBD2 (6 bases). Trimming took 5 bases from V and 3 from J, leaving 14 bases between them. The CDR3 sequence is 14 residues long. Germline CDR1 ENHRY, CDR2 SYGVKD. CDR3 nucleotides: TGTGCCATCAGTAGGGAGGACCCGTTCTACGAGCAGTACTTC. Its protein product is CAISREDPFYEQYF.

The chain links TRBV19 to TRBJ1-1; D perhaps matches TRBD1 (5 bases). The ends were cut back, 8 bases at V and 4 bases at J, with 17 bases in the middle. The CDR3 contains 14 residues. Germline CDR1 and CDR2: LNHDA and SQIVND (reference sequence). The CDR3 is CASRHPQGATEAFF. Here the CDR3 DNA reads TGTGCCAGTCGCCATCCCCAGGGCGCCACTGAAGCTTTCTTT.